This entry lists 21 T cell receptor beta chains sequenced from one sample in a study of PD-1 and CTLA-4 blockade in melanoma. Only in-frame clones appear in the TCRdb table, and some are missing; sequencing was by immunoSEQ multiplex PCR. The repertoire includes 25,000 to 40,000 clones, 88% of them detected once, and 5% to 7.5% sits in the top ten. The sample consisted of CD8+ T cells from peripheral blood, taken from a patient given anti-PD-1 treatment. The receptor source for this set is a human donor with melanoma.

V gene TRBV10-3 combines with J gene TRBJ2-2; D call uncertain. Germline assignment: CDR1 ENHRY and CDR2 SYGVKD. The CDR3 is 17 amino acids. V was clipped by 4 bases and J by 0 bases, with 15 bases between them. CDR3 in amino acids: CAISASTSFSNTGELFF. The CDR3 bases are TGTGCCATCAGTGCCTCGACAAGTTTCTCGAACACCGGGGAGCTGTTTTTT.

This sequence joins TRBV23-1 and TRBJ2-2; no clear D. TRBV23-1 is treated as an ORF (open reading frame) with a function not yet certain. The CDR3 has 14 residues. V lost 6 bases and J 3 bases, leaving 11 bases between the germline ends. The CDR3 DNA is TGCGCCAGCAGGCAACGTGGGGACACCGGGGAGCTGTTTTTT. Its translation: CASRQRGDTGELFF.

V and J are TRBV7-6 and TRBJ2-7; TRBD2 aligns across 8 bases. The CDR3 is made up of 15 amino acids. Germline V gives CDR1 SGHVS, CDR2 FNYEAQ. Unmatched junction bases numbered 8, after V lost 7 bases and J lost 0 bases. CDR3 amino acids: CASKPAGGNSYEQYF. The CDR3 bases are TGTGCCAGCAAACCCGCGGGGGGCAACTCCTACGAGCAGTACTTC.

The J gene is TRBJ1-1, the V gene TRBV19; no clear D gene. From germline, CDR1 is LNHDA and CDR2 SQIVND (reference sequence). The CDR3 covers 13 residues. Trimming shortened V by 3 bases and J by 5 bases, and 10 bases separated the two germline ends. For the CDR3, the DNA is TGTGCCAGTAGTATGGGTCACAGAACTGAAGCTTTCTTT. Amino acids: CASSMGHRTEAFF.

J is TRBJ2-6 and V is TRBV9; no clear D gene. V was pared by 1 base and J by 1 base, with 3 bases between. This CDR3 has 14 residues. CDR1 is SGDLS and CDR2 is YYNGEE in the germline V gene. The CDR3 region has the DNA TGTGCCAGCAGCGTACGGTCTGGGGCCAACGTCCTGACTTTC. This encodes CASSVRSGANVLTF.

The CDR3 here is CATSDLRLVPGDTEAFF. In DNA form, the CDR3 reads TGTGCCACCAGTGATTTGCGGCTCGTCCCTGGGGACACTGAAGCTTTCTTT. The V gene is TRBV24-1, the J gene TRBJ1-1; D gene ambiguous. The germline gives CDR1 KGHDR, CDR2 SFDVKD. With 0 bases removed from V and 3 bases from J, the gap between germline ends came to 16 bases. This CDR3 region has 17 residues.

In this sample, this clone turned up once. CDR3 sequence (DNA): TGTGCCAGTAGTATGACCAGGGGAGGGTCCTACGAGCAGTACTTC. Its translation: CASSMTRGGSYEQYF. The chain has TRBV19 and TRBJ2-7; D might be TRBD2 (7 bases). The CDR3 length is 15 residues. CDR1 and CDR2 from the germline V gene are LNHDA and SQIVND (reference sequence). Trimming pared 3 bases from V and 1 base from J, leaving 13 bases between.

V usage is TRBV28 and J usage is TRBJ1-1; 8 bases are shared with TRBD1. The CDR3 loop spans 14 amino acids. Trimming removed 7 bases from V and 4 bases from J; junction bases left unmatched: 8. CDR1 MDHEN and CDR2 SYDVKM come from the germline V gene. CDR3 region: CASIPDREVTEAFF. The CDR3 coding sequence is TGTGCCAGCATCCCGGACAGGGAGGTCACTGAAGCTTTCTTT.

The chain uses TRBV6-5 and TRBJ1-1; D not resolved. Trimming removed 5 bases at V and 0 bases at J, with 10 bases between. Germline V gene data show CDR1 as MNHEY and CDR2 as SVGAGI. The CDR3 contains 14 residues. This chain's CDR3 is CASSPGSLNTEAFF. The DNA of the CDR3 is TGTGCCAGCAGTCCCGGCTCCCTGAACACTGAAGCTTTCTTT.

The chain couples TRBV13 to TRBJ2-1; no firm D call. Trimming cost V 0 bases and J 2 bases, with 2 bases left between them. There are 13 residues in the CDR3. Germline V lookup: CDR1 PRHDT, CDR2 FYEKMQ (reference sequence). For the CDR3, the DNA is TGTGCCAGCAGCTTAGGGGCCTACAATGAGCAGTTCTTC. Its protein is CASSLGAYNEQFF.

The rearrangement uses TRBV27 and TRBJ2-2; TRBD2 is a possible D gene (6 bases). CDR3 length: 15 residues. Looked up from germline, CDR1 is MNHEY and CDR2 is SMNVEV (reference sequence). V was trimmed by 6 bases and J by 1 base, leaving 12 bases between them. CDR3 coding DNA: TGTGCCAGCAGCCTACCGGGAGAGAACACCGGGGAGCTGTTTTTT. Translation gives CASSLPGENTGELFF.

The CDR3 region is CASSLISGLGDTQYF. CDR3 DNA: TGTGCCAGCAGTTTAATTAGCGGGTTAGGGGATACGCAGTATTTT. This sequence joins TRBV28 and TRBJ2-3; 7 bases agree with TRBD2. Per the germline V gene, CDR1 is MDHEN and CDR2 is SYDVKM. The CDR3 loop spans 15 amino acids. J was trimmed by 6 bases and V by 2 bases; bases with no gene match: 8.

The chain uses TRBV3-1 (or the pseudogene TRBV3-2) and TRBJ1-2; D remains unclear. V was shortened by 2 bases and J by 9 bases, with 13 bases between the two germline ends. Per the germline V gene, CDR1 is LGHDT and CDR2 is YNNKEL (reference sequence). The CDR3 loop spans 13 amino acids. The CDR3: CASSQILIGRYTF. CDR3 bases: TGTGCCAGCAGCCAAATTTTAATCGGACGCTACACCTTC.

The chain has TRBV29-1 and TRBJ2-2; 8 bases agree with TRBD1. Per germline, CDR1 SQVTM and CDR2 ANQGSEA. The ends lost 7 bases at V and 3 bases at J; junction bases unmatched: 4. This CDR3 comprises 13 residues. The CDR3 sequence: CSAPTGDTGELFF. The DNA for the CDR3 is TGCAGCGCCCCGACAGGGGACACCGGGGAGCTGTTTTTT.

The chain recombines TRBV7-2 with TRBJ1-2, with D perhaps TRBD1 (6 bases). This CDR3 has 13 residues. Germline V gene lookup returns CDR1 SGHTA and CDR2 FQGNSA. The V and J ends lost 1 base and 6 bases respectively, with 9 bases between them. DNA of the CDR3: TGTGCCAGCAGCTTAGTCCCAGGGGATGGCTACACCTTC. Its translation is CASSLVPGDGYTF. Drawing the rest from reference TRBV7-2 and TRBJ1-2, the complete variable domain is GAGVSQSPSNKVTEKGKDVELRCDPISGHTALYWYRQSLGQGLEFLIYFQGNSAPDKSGLPSDRFSAERTGGSVSTLTIQRTQQEDSAVYLCASSLVPGDGYTFGSGTRLTVV.

The chain recombines TRBV4-1 with TRBJ1-3; no clear D gene. The germline gives CDR1 MGHRA, CDR2 YSYEKL. This CDR3 comprises 15 residues. Trimming removed 0 bases from V and 7 bases from J, with 13 bases in between. The CDR3 nucleotides read TGCGCCAGCAGCCAAGAGCGGGGATTCGTGAACACCATATATTTT. Protein: CASSQERGFVNTIYF.

The chain has TRBV9 and TRBJ2-7, with TRBD1 matching over 8 bases. The CDR3 consists of 14 residues. CDR1 and CDR2 (germline): SGDLS, YYNGEE. V was clipped by 0 bases and J by 4 bases; unmatched bases: 3. CDR3 DNA sequence: TGTGCCAGCAGCGTAGGGACAGGGTTGTACGAGCAGTACTTC. Its translation: CASSVGTGLYEQYF.

The chain combines TRBV21-1 with TRBJ1-2; the DNA was not compared with TRBD1, the D call given in the table. TRBV21-1 is assigned pseudogene status. The CDR3 loop spans 16 amino acids. Here the CDR3 reads CASSKYLGQDNYGYTF. The CDR3, as DNA: TGTGCCAGCAGCAAATACCTCGGACAGGACAACTATGGCTACACCTTC.

V and J are TRBV11-2 and TRBJ2-1, with D possibly matching TRBD1 (5 bases). Per the germline V gene, CDR1 is SGHAT and CDR2 is FQNNGV. The length of the CDR3 is 17 residues. V was trimmed by 0 bases and J by 0 bases, leaving 12 bases between them. CDR3 loop: CASSLDLGRGSYNEQFF. The CDR3 bases are TGTGCCAGCAGCTTAGATCTGGGAAGGGGCTCCTACAATGAGCAGTTCTTC. Drawing the rest from reference TRBV11-2 and TRBJ2-1, the complete variable domain is EAGVAQSPRYKIIEKRQSVAFWCNPISGHATLYWYQQILGQGPKLLIQFQNNGVVDDSQLPKDRFSAERLKGVDSTLKIQPAKLEDSAVYLCASSLDLGRGSYNEQFFGPGTRLTVL.

The gene calls are TRBV6-5 and TRBJ1-1, with D possibly being TRBD1 (6 bases). This CDR3 has 13 residues. CDR1 MNHEY and CDR2 SVGAGI come from the germline V gene. V was clipped by 2 bases and J by 7 bases, with 11 bases between them. The CDR3 DNA reads as TGTGCCAGCAGTTACAAACAGGGAAGTGAAGCTTTCTTT. Protein: CASSYKQGSEAFF.

The chain carries TRBV7-9 and TRBJ1-6; D remains ambiguous. V lost 6 bases and J lost 2, with 14 bases in between. Germline V gene lookup returns CDR1 SEHNR and CDR2 FQNEAQ (reference sequence). This CDR3 spans 16 amino acids. CDR3 sequence: CASSGQEGTYNSPLHF. Written as DNA, the CDR3 is TGTGCCAGCAGTGGGCAGGAGGGTACCTATAATTCACCCCTCCACTTT.